What follows is one T cell receptor (beta chain) and its context. Only a few counts were recorded for this clonotype. The clone's antigen remains unknown. A much larger clone differs by one base, so this may be a read error. From a lookup of the germline V gene, CDR1 and CDR2 are SNHLY and FYNNEI. The trim is 2 bases for V and 3 bases for J, with a gap of 5 bases between the germline ends. The CDR3 spans 12 residues, from the cysteine through the phenylalanine. Left in the record is the CDR3 DNA by itself, 36 bases read in frame from the first base. This sample stems from a study of T cells of healthy individuals listed by TCRdb under 2018. Preparation of the library involved 5' RACE. For sequencing, an Illumina MiSeq was employed. In-frame beta chains were kept once TCRdb had trimmed the public reads at Q25 with fastp and called clones with MiXCR. Every entry covers one CDR3 protein and lists the most common genes and DNA from its rows. The sample table shows tens of thousands of distinct CDR3 sequences, and roughly 15% are seen once. The ten largest clones add up to around 5% of the sample.

The rearranged segments are TRBV2 and TRBJ2-7, with no reliable assignment of the D segment. The source is a human donor in good health. This receptor carries the CDR3 CASSESDYEQYF. The DNA reads TGTGCCAGCAGTGAATCTGACTACGAGCAGTACTTC.